Given below is one T cell receptor (beta chain) in context. The same CDR3 also results from other DNA sequences found in this sample. The data originate from a study of cytomegalovirus exposure and HLA in healthy donors. PCR primers comprised 60 Vbeta and 13 Jbeta primers. Under the authors' procedure: Roughly 10 million shared chains were among about 80 million unique TCR beta chains counted in a later analysis. The repertoire was sequenced with immunoSEQ multiplex PCR; TCRdb's copy has only in-frame clones and lacks some. V and J calls and clone size are as listed in that table; D and trimming were resolved from the DNA. The sample lists 110,000 to 150,000 clones; 76% were seen once. Per germline, CDR1 MGHRA and CDR2 YSYEKL. V gave up 1 base and J gave up 2 bases; unmatched junction bases: 2. The CDR3 loop spans 15 amino acids.

The sample was PBMCs. The genes are TRBV4-1 and TRBJ1-5, with 7 bases fitting TRBD1. This receptor was obtained from a man aged 18 to 30 in good health and CMV-seronegative. CDR3 in DNA: TGCGCCAGCAGCCAAGGAGACAGGGGCAATCAGCCCCAGCATTTT. It translates to CASSQGDRGNQPQHF.